Presented here are 31 T cell receptor beta chains from one specimen sequenced in a study of cytomegalovirus exposure and HLA in healthy donors. The PCR contained 60 Vbeta and 13 Jbeta primers. Using immunoSEQ multiplex PCR, the repertoire was profiled, and TCRdb retains in-frame clones only, with some absent. This sample carries 130,000 to 150,000 clones, 75% to 90% of them seen once, and the ten largest clones take roughly 2.8%. Sequenced input: PBMCs. The receptors were gathered from a woman aged 25 to 39 in good health and CMV-seronegative.

In its sample, this clone was seen once. The chain links TRBV6-6 to TRBJ2-2; no clear D gene. In germline, CDR1 is MNHNY, CDR2 SVGAGI (reference sequence). This CDR3 contains 16 residues. V shed 2 bases and J shed 5 bases, with 15 bases lying between them. The chain's CDR3 is CASSYPPPAATGELFF. DNA of the CDR3: TGTGCCAGCAGTTACCCACCCCCGGCGGCTACCGGGGAGCTGTTTTTT.

The DNA for the CDR3 is TGCGCCAGCAGCCAAGAAGGGGGTCTAGACACCATATATTTT. It encodes CASSQEGGLDTIYF. The chain uses TRBV4-1 and TRBJ1-3; D is possibly TRBD1 (6 bases). V was shortened by 0 bases and J by 8 bases, with 11 bases between the two germline ends. Germline CDR1 and CDR2: MGHRA and YSYEKL. CDR3 length: 14 amino acids.

V and J are TRBV4-1 and TRBJ2-5; D is perhaps TRBD2 (6 bases). The V gene lost 3 bases and the J gene lost 5 bases, with 13 bases spanning the gap. The CDR3 runs 14 residues. Germline CDR1 is MGHRA and CDR2 is YSYEKL. The CDR3 loop is CASSQWGDWETQYF. In DNA form, the CDR3 reads TGCGCCAGCAGCCAGTGGGGGGATTGGGAGACCCAGTACTTC.

The V gene is TRBV30, the J gene TRBJ1-2; D not resolved. The CDR3 is 12 residues long. Germline-derived CDR1 and CDR2 are GTSNPN and SVGIG (reference sequence). The V end lost 2 bases, the J end lost 3 bases, and 7 bases lay between the germline ends. The CDR3 DNA is TGTGCCTGGAGTCCCGCAGACTATGGCTACACCTTC. Translating it yields CAWSPADYGYTF. The complete variable domain, with remaining parts taken from reference TRBV30 and TRBJ1-2, reads SQTIHQWPATLVQPVGSPLSLECTVEGTSNPNLYWYRQAAGRGLQLLFYSVGIGQISSEVPQNLSASRPQDRQFILSSKKLLLSDSGFYLCAWSPADYGYTFGSGTRLTVV.

The chain links TRBV2 to TRBJ2-5, with 12 bases that match TRBD2. Germline V gives CDR1 SNHLY, CDR2 FYNNEI. V was pared by 7 bases and J by 5 bases, with 8 bases of the junction left unmatched. The CDR3 extends over 15 amino acids. Here the CDR3 DNA reads TGTGCCAGCAATCAACTAGCGGGGGGTGGTGAGACCCAGTACTTC. It yields the protein CASNQLAGGGETQYF.

The chain has TRBV7-8 and TRBJ1-2; D is unresolved. Trimming removed 1 base from V and 8 bases from J, with 14 bases in between. Germline V gene data show CDR1 as SGHVS and CDR2 as FQNEAQ. The CDR3 contains 14 residues. DNA for the CDR3: TGTGCCAGCAGCTTAGGGCTGGGAGGGATGGGCTACACCTTC. It yields the protein CASSLGLGGMGYTF. Full variable domain (remainder filled in from reference TRBV7-8 and TRBJ1-2): GAGVSQSPRYKVAKRGQDVALRCDPISGHVSLFWYQQALGQGPEFLTYFQNEAQLDKSGLPSDRFFAERPEGSVSTLKIQRTQQEDSAVYLCASSLGLGGMGYTFGSGTRLTVV.

V is TRBV27 and J is TRBJ2-5; tentative D call: TRBD1 (6 bases). This CDR3 region has 14 residues. The V gene's germline CDR1 is MNHEY and CDR2 SMNVEV (reference sequence). Trimming removed 6 bases from V and 6 bases from J, with 17 bases in between. The CDR3 nucleotides are TGTGCCAGCAGAGACCGACAGGCGCCGAAGACCCAGTACTTC. This encodes CASRDRQAPKTQYF.

The chain recombines TRBV11-2 with TRBJ2-1; 9 bases map to TRBD1. Germline V CDR1 and CDR2: SGHAT, FQNNGV. Trimming cost V 5 bases and J 7 bases; bases outside gene matches: 3. The CDR3 runs 13 residues. In DNA, the CDR3 is TGTGCCAGCAGCCTAGGACAGGGGAATGAGCAGTTCTTC. Its protein is CASSLGQGNEQFF.

The chain is built from TRBV5-5 and TRBJ1-2, with D possibly matching TRBD1 (5 bases). CDR1 is SGHKS and CDR2 is YYEKEE in the germline V gene (reference sequence). There are 18 residues in the CDR3. V lost 5 bases and J 3 bases, leaving 26 bases between the germline ends. The CDR3 nucleotides read TGTGCCAGCAGTTACAGGCTCGACAACTATGGAGTCTACTATGGCTACACCTTC. Its translation is CASSYRLDNYGVYYGYTF.

The CDR3 loop reads CASRGNEQFF. The CDR3 bases are TGTGCCAGCCGGGGTAACGAGCAGTTCTTC. This chain links TRBV7-2 with TRBJ2-1, with D tentatively TRBD2 (5 bases). V lost 8 bases to trimming and J lost 10 bases, with 9 bases between them. Germline CDR1 and CDR2: SGHTA and FQGNSA. This CDR3 is 10 amino acids long.

V and J are TRBV28 and TRBJ2-1; 10 bases align to TRBD1. The junction had 8 bases not matched to a gene; V was cut back by 6 bases and J by 9 bases. The CDR3 totals 14 residues. In germline, CDR1 is MDHEN, CDR2 SYDVKM. The CDR3 bases are TGTGCCAGCAGCCGGGACAGGGGAGTGATTGAGCAGTTCTTC. This encodes CASSRDRGVIEQFF.

The chain links TRBV19 to TRBJ2-5; D is possibly TRBD2 (6 bases). CDR1 is LNHDA and CDR2 is SQIVND in the germline V gene (reference sequence). The CDR3 has 15 amino acids. V lost 3 bases to trimming and J lost 3 bases, with 14 bases between them. The CDR3 sequence is CASSMKGTGEETQYF. As DNA, the CDR3 is TGTGCCAGTAGTATGAAGGGGACGGGAGAAGAGACCCAGTACTTC.

This chain links TRBV25-1 with TRBJ2-3; 7 bases line up with TRBD1. CDR3 size: 16 residues. After removal of 0 bases from V and 5 bases from J, the junction contained 8 bases not matched to a gene. Germline V lookup: CDR1 MGHDK, CDR2 SYGVNS. The CDR3 here is CASSEYSGQLGDTQYF. Here the CDR3 DNA reads TGTGCCAGCAGTGAATATTCGGGACAGCTGGGAGATACGCAGTATTTT.

The V and J genes are TRBV6-1 and TRBJ1-5; D may be TRBD1 (6 bases). V lost 3 bases to trimming and J lost 6 bases, with 12 bases between them. The CDR3 runs 14 residues. Looked up from germline, CDR1 is MNHNS and CDR2 is SASEGT. The CDR3 here is CASSDRAGVQPQHF. The CDR3 DNA follows: TGTGCCAGCAGTGATCGGGCAGGGGTTCAGCCCCAGCATTTT.

The chain carries TRBV6-6 and TRBJ2-1; D might be TRBD1 (6 bases). The CDR3 extends over 15 amino acids. Germline CDR1 MNHNY, CDR2 SVGAGI (reference sequence). V lost 6 bases and J 6 bases, leaving 18 bases between the germline ends. CDR3 in amino acids: CASRVRQMGANEQFF. CDR3 DNA sequence: TGTGCCAGCAGGGTCCGACAAATGGGGGCCAATGAGCAGTTCTTC.

The rearrangement uses TRBV5-1 and TRBJ2-5, with 12 bases aligning to TRBD2. This CDR3 spans 16 amino acids. Germline assignment: CDR1 SGHRS and CDR2 YFSETQ. Trimming at V came to 2 bases and at J to 5 bases, leaving 7 bases not matched to a gene. CDR3 nucleotide sequence: TGCGCCAGCAGCTTCAGACTAGCGGGGGTACAGGAGACCCAGTACTTC. Translated: CASSFRLAGVQETQYF.

The rearrangement uses TRBV6-6 and TRBJ1-1; 10 bases are shared with TRBD1. V trimming: 0 bases; J trimming: 7 bases; junction bases outside the gene matches: 5. The CDR3 is 15 amino acids. Looked up from germline, CDR1 is MNHNY and CDR2 is SVGAGI (reference sequence). The CDR3 loop reads CASSYSVGQGFEAFF. CDR3 nucleotide sequence: TGTGCCAGCAGTTACTCGGTGGGACAGGGGTTTGAAGCTTTCTTT.

J is TRBJ2-1 and V is TRBV6-6; tentatively, D is TRBD2 (5 bases). The V and J ends lost 0 bases and 6 bases respectively, with 15 bases between them. Germline CDR1 reads MNHNY; CDR2 reads SVGAGI (reference sequence). This CDR3 comprises 16 residues. CDR3 in DNA: TGTGCCAGCAGTTACTCTGCGGGTACCCGGGGCAATGAGCAGTTCTTC. Encoded protein: CASSYSAGTRGNEQFF.

The chain couples TRBV4-1 to TRBJ2-3, with 8 bases that match TRBD1. The CDR3 is 17 residues long. Trimming took 0 bases from V and 4 from J; bases not matched to a gene: 9. The germline V gene has CDR1 MGHRA and CDR2 YSYEKL. CDR3 region: CASSQDRTGTFSDTQYF. The CDR3 nucleotides read TGCGCCAGCAGCCAAGATAGGACAGGGACGTTTTCAGATACGCAGTATTTT.

The chain links TRBV9 to TRBJ1-1; 8 bases are shared with TRBD1. The germline V gene encodes CDR1 SGDLS and CDR2 YYNGEE. This CDR3 has 13 residues. The V segment lost 7 bases and the J segment 4 bases; nucleotides outside the gene matches: 6. CDR3 coding DNA: TGTGCCAGCTCAGGGGGCGCGAGCACTGAAGCTTTCTTT. Translated: CASSGGASTEAFF.

This clone was observed a single time. The CDR3: CASSPGGSYGYTF. The CDR3 DNA sequence: TGTGCCAGCAGCCCAGGGGGATCCTATGGCTACACCTTC. The chain recombines TRBV7-3 with TRBJ1-2; 7 nucleotides line up with TRBD1. V was pared by 5 bases and J by 4 bases, with 4 bases of the junction left unmatched. Germline V gene sequence: CDR1 SGHTA, CDR2 FQGTGA. This CDR3 spans 13 amino acids.

This chain uses TRBV5-1 with TRBJ2-5; D remains ambiguous. The CDR3 totals 15 residues. Trimming took off 1 base at V and 0 bases at J, with 10 bases between the two ends. Per the germline V gene, CDR1 is SGHRS and CDR2 is YFSETQ. This CDR3 is CASSLWLSNQETQYF. DNA for the CDR3: TGCGCCAGCAGCTTGTGGCTCAGTAACCAAGAGACCCAGTACTTC. Drawing the rest from reference TRBV5-1 and TRBJ2-5, the complete variable domain is KAGVTQTPRYLIKTRGQQVTLSCSPISGHRSVSWYQQTPGQGLQFLFEYFSETQRNKGNFPGRFSGRQFSNSRSEMNVSTLELGDSALYLCASSLWLSNQETQYFGPGTRLLVL.

V usage is TRBV27 and J usage is TRBJ2-1, with TRBD2 matching 7 bases. Germline CDR1 reads MNHEY; CDR2 reads SMNVEV (reference sequence). This CDR3 region has 17 residues. The junction had 13 bases not matched to a gene; V was cut back by 4 bases and J by 4 bases. The CDR3 loop reads CASSSLLAPTIYNEQFF. CDR3 DNA sequence: TGTGCCAGCAGTTCCTTACTAGCGCCTACTATTTACAATGAGCAGTTCTTC.

V gene TRBV7-2 combines with J gene TRBJ1-1; D ambiguous. Looked up from germline, CDR1 is SGHTA and CDR2 is FQGNSA. V dropped 5 bases and J dropped 1 base, with 11 bases sitting between them. The length of the CDR3 is 14 residues. CDR3 nucleotide sequence: TGTGCCAGCAGCATCACAGTTACGAACACTGAAGCTTTCTTT. It translates to CASSITVTNTEAFF.

Worth noting for this clone: Other nucleotide sequences from this sample produce the same CDR3. The chain recombines TRBV9 with TRBJ2-3, with D maybe TRBD2 (7 bases). The CDR3 is made up of 15 amino acids. Germline V gene lookup returns CDR1 SGDLS and CDR2 YYNGEE. V was shortened by 0 bases and J by 3 bases, with 11 bases between the two germline ends. The CDR3 loop reads CASSVGGGGTDTQYF. In DNA, the CDR3 is TGTGCCAGCAGCGTAGGAGGGGGGGGGACAGATACGCAGTATTTT.

This chain joins TRBV30 and TRBJ1-5; TRBD1 matches 9 bases. The CDR3 sequence is 15 residues long. V was pared by 2 bases and J by 3 bases, with 5 bases of the junction left unmatched. The V gene's germline CDR1 is GTSNPN and CDR2 SVGIG (reference sequence). The DNA of the CDR3 is TGTGCCTGGAGTACGGGACAGGGTGACAATCAGCCCCAGCATTTT. This sequence encodes CAWSTGQGDNQPQHF.

The gene calls are TRBV19 and TRBJ1-1; D remains unclear. The germline gives CDR1 LNHDA, CDR2 SQIVND (reference sequence). V gave up 9 bases and J gave up 0 bases, with 11 bases separating them. The CDR3 sequence is 13 residues long. CDR3 nucleotide sequence: TGTGCCAGCCAGGACTTATTGAACACTGAAGCTTTCTTT. It specifies CASQDLLNTEAFF.

As concerns this clone: This CDR3 is also generated by other DNA sequences in the sample. The genes are TRBV5-5 and TRBJ1-4; 8 nucleotides match TRBD1. V lost 4 bases, J lost 8 bases, and 7 bases stayed unmatched. Germline CDR1 SGHKS, CDR2 YYEKEE (reference sequence). CDR3 size: 14 residues. CDR3 amino acids: CASSLRQGFEKLFF. The CDR3 DNA is TGTGCCAGCAGCCTGAGACAGGGGTTCGAAAAACTGTTTTTT.

V usage is TRBV7-2 and J usage is TRBJ1-6, with 7 bases identical to TRBD1. Per the germline V gene, CDR1 is SGHTA and CDR2 is FQGNSA. Trimming at V came to 6 bases and at J to 6 bases, leaving 5 bases not matched to a gene. CDR3 length: 14 residues. The CDR3 region is CASRLGQVNSPLHF. As DNA, the CDR3 is TGTGCCAGCAGACTCGGACAGGTTAATTCACCCCTCCACTTT.

The chain joins TRBV5-1 to TRBJ2-1; 12 bases align to TRBD2. V was clipped by 4 bases and J by 7 bases; unmatched bases: 3. The CDR3 contains 14 residues. Germline CDR1 reads SGHRS; CDR2 reads YFSETQ. CDR3 nucleotide sequence: TGCGCCAGCAGCACCGGACTAGCGGGGAATGAGCAGTTCTTC. This codes for CASSTGLAGNEQFF.

The chain combines TRBV27 with TRBJ1-3; perhaps TRBD1 as D (6 bases). The ends were cut back, 3 bases at V and 1 base at J, with 10 bases in the middle. The CDR3 runs 15 residues. Germline V CDR1 and CDR2: MNHEY, SMNVEV (reference sequence). The CDR3 DNA follows: TGTGCCAGCAGTTTCCAGGGGCTGTCTGGAAACACCATATATTTT. This encodes CASSFQGLSGNTIYF.